This T cell receptor (beta chain) was observed in a study of response to subunit inactivated influenza vaccine. V was pared by 3 bases and J by 3 bases, with 25 bases between. Germline values: CDR1 SGHRS, CDR2 YFSETQ. The CDR3 contains 19 residues. TCRdb reanalysed the RT-PCR reads using MiXCR and keeps one entry per CDR3 protein. The table shows 500,000 to 550,000 distinct CDR3 sequences, with approximately 7.3% occurring only once. The rearrangement links TRBV5-1 to TRBJ2-1; tentatively, D is TRBD2 (5 bases). The source material was PBMCs from blood, sampled less than 30 months after vaccination. This clonotype was sampled from a man in his fifties or sixties who received an inactivated influenza vaccine. The CDR3 is CASSSPQTFVRENYNEQFF. The CDR3 coding sequence is TGCGCCAGCAGCTCGCCACAGACCTTCGTTAGGGAGAACTACAATGAGCAGTTCTTC.